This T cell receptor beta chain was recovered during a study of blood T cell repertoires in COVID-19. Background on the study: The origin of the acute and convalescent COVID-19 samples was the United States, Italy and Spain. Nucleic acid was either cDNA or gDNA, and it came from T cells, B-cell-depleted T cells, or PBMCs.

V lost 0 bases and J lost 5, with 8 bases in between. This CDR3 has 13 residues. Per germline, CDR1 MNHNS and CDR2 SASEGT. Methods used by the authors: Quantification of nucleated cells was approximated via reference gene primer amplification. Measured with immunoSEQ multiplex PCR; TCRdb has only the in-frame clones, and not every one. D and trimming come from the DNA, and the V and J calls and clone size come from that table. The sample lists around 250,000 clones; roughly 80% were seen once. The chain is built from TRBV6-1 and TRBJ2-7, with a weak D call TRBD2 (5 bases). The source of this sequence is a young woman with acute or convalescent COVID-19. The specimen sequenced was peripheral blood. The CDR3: CASSEAGVNEQYF. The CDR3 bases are TGTGCCAGCAGTGAAGCGGGAGTTAACGAGCAGTACTTC.